This is a list of T cell receptor beta chains from one sample in a study of blood T cell repertoires in COVID-19. Some clones are missing from TCRdb's copy, which holds only in-frame ones; the method was immunoSEQ multiplex PCR. The sample gives roughly 380,000 clones, roughly nine tenths of which show up once; 2.5% to 3% is in the top ten. Sequenced input: PBMCs or T cells enriched from blood (not recorded which). These receptors came from a woman in her 30s who had recovered from COVID-19. Each CDR3 is given with its conserved first and last residue. The D gene is left open where the match is weak. Clone size is shown for a subset of rows, as once, few, many or a class of expanded clone.

v_gene	j_gene	abundance	d_gene	CDR3aa	CDR3nt
TRBV5-1	TRBJ1-4	-	-	CASSLSATNEKLFF	TGCGCCAGCAGCTTGTCCGCAACTAATGAAAAACTGTTTTTT
TRBV18	TRBJ2-3	-	TRBD2	CASSPARAGVTDTQYF	TGTGCCAGCTCACCTGCCAGAGCGGGGGTCACAGATACGCAGTATTTT
TRBV7-6	TRBJ2-3	few	TRBD2	CASSLALAGGYTDTQYF	TGTGCCAGCAGCTTAGCACTAGCGGGGGGGTACACAGATACGCAGTATTTT
TRBV5-1	TRBJ1-4	-	-	CASSSGETLEKLFF	TGCGCCAGCAGCTCTGGAGAAACTCTCGAAAAACTGTTTTTT
TRBV4-2	TRBJ2-7	-	TRBD1	CASSTQGDEQYF	TGTGCCAGCAGCACACAGGGGGACGAGCAGTACTTC
TRBV5-6	TRBJ1-5	-	-	CASSFRQGKGEQPQHF	TGTGCCAGCAGCTTCCGTCAGGGGAAGGGAGAACAGCCCCAGCATTTT
TRBV14	TRBJ2-2	-	-	CASSQGRGELFF	TGTGCCAGCAGCCAAGGGAGAGGGGAGCTGTTTTTT
TRBV27	TRBJ1-5	-	-	CATADSNQPQHF	TGTGCCACGGCGGATAGCAATCAGCCCCAGCATTTT
TRBV27	TRBJ2-3	-	-	CASSRLGHSARLRTDTQYF	TGTGCCAGCAGTAGGTTGGGACACTCTGCCCGCCTAAGAACAGATACGCAGTATTTT
TRBV30	TRBJ1-2	-	-	CAWSPQGGGYTF	TGTGCCTGGAGTCCCCAGGGTGGGGGCTACACCTTC